One and the same sample provided the 20 T cell receptor beta chains below, sequenced in a study of breast tumors, draining lymph nodes, adjacent tissues. Samples came from axillary lymph nodes draining the breast cancer. One entry per CDR3 protein, called by TCRdb with MiXCR from the multiplex PCR reads. The sample shows about 300,000 distinct CDR3 sequences, around 31% of them seen only once. The sequenced sample was axillary lymph node tissue. All receptors derive from a female donor with breast cancer. Some clones in this sample may be carry-over from other donors' samples.

As concerns this clonotype: A read error is possible here, since a much larger clone lies one base away. This chain uses TRBV10-2 with TRBJ1-2, with D possibly matching TRBD1 (5 bases). CDR1 is WSHSY and CDR2 is SAAADI in the germline V gene. The CDR3 has 18 residues. This chain's CDR3 is CASSNGRDRDRGDHGYAF. CDR3 nucleotide sequence: TGCGCCAGCAGTAATGGACGCGACCGGGACCGAGGTGACCATGGCTACGCCTTC.

This chain links TRBV7-8 with TRBJ2-7, with 10 nucleotides matching TRBD1. Germline CDR1 and CDR2: SGHVS and FQNEAQ. The V and J ends lost 8 bases and 4 bases, in that order; junction bases with no gene match: 11. The CDR3 has 15 residues. In nucleotides, the CDR3 is TGTGCCAGCGGGACGGGACGGGACAGGGGATACGAGCAGTACTTC. Translated: CASGTGRDRGYEQYF.

About this clonotype itself: Here the CDR3 omits its conserved ending phenylalanine or tryptophan, so a read error is the likely source. It is unclear where the CDR3 begins or ends on the DNA, so no DNA is shown, and the CDR3 is as TCRdb lists it. The genes are TRBV2 and TRBJ2-5; whether TRBD2, the table's D call, matches the DNA was not checked. The germline CDR1 and CDR2 sequences are SNHLY and FYNNEI. Including both end residues, the CDR3 is 14 amino acids long. This CDR3 reads CASSDSSGGGTQDL.

This clonotype was seen repeatedly, ten times or more. This chain connects TRBV19 to TRBJ2-2; perhaps TRBD2 as D (5 bases). The CDR3 is 15 amino acids. CDR1 and CDR2 from the germline V gene are LNHDA and SQIVND (reference sequence). The V gene lost 4 bases and the J gene lost 2 bases, with 11 bases spanning the gap. DNA for the CDR3: TGTGCCAGTAGTACCCTAGCAGATAACACCGGGGAGCTGTTTTTT. It codes for CASSTLADNTGELFF. The full variable domain, in which reference TRBV19 and TRBJ2-2 provide the parts outside the CDR3, is DGGITQSPKYLFRKEGQNVTLSCEQNLNHDAMYWYRQDPGQGLRLIYYSQIVNDFQKGDIAEGYSVSREKKESFPLTVTSAQKNPTAFYLCASSTLADNTGELFFGEGSRLTVL.

About this clonotype itself: A junction boundary mismatches the germline segment, possibly from a read error. This chain connects TRBV30 to TRBJ2-7, with 12 bases that match TRBD2. Germline CDR1 and CDR2: GTSNPN and SVGIG (reference sequence). CDR3 length equals 14 residues. The CDR3 region has the DNA TGTGCCTGCCGAAGACTAGCGGGAGATTACGCGCAGTACTTC. Translating it yields CACRRLAGDYAQYF.

This clonotype was counted a few times. This may come from a read error, since a much larger clone is one base off. This chain links TRBV6-5 with TRBJ2-7; TRBD1 agrees at 9 bases. This CDR3 comprises 15 residues. Germline values: CDR1 MNHEY, CDR2 SVGAGI. CDR3 loop: CASSEPGTGSNERYF. The CDR3 DNA reads as TGTGCCAGCAGCGAACCCGGGACAGGGTCCAACGAGCGGTACTTC.

About this clonotype: This could be a read error, since a much larger clone is one nucleotide away. The J gene is TRBJ2-4, the V gene TRBV29-1; TRBD2 agrees at 9 bases. This CDR3 has 14 residues. CDR1 is SQVTM and CDR2 is ANQGSEA in the germline V gene. As DNA, the CDR3 is TGCAGCGTAGCTAGCGGGAAGGCCAAAAGCATTCAGTACTTC. Encoded protein: CSVASGKAKSIQYF. Based on the CDR3 plus reference TRBV29-1 and TRBJ2-4, the full variable domain is SAVISQKPSRDICQRGTSLTIQCQVDSQVTMMFWYRQQPGQSLTLIATANQGSEATYESGFVIDKFPISRPNLTFSTLTVSNMSPEDSSIYLCSVASGKAKSIQYFGAGTRLSVL.

In its sample, this clonotype was seen many times. This chain uses TRBV6-2 or TRBV6-3 with TRBJ2-5; D is ambiguous. Per the germline V gene, CDR1 is MNHEY and CDR2 is SVGEGT. The germline V and J ends were trimmed by 4 bases and 1 base, with 7 bases remaining between them. The CDR3 is 13 amino acids. As DNA, the CDR3 is TGTGCCAGCAGTTCCCAATCCCAAGAGACCCAGTACTTC. It yields the protein CASSSQSQETQYF.

As concerns this clonotype: A much larger clone differs from this one at a single base, so this may be a read error. This chain uses TRBV20-1 with TRBJ2-1; TRBD2 agrees at 10 bases. The junction had 10 bases not matched to a gene; V was cut back by 0 bases and J by 8 bases. The CDR3 runs to 16 residues. Germline V lookup: CDR1 DFQATT, CDR2 SNEGSKA (reference sequence). The CDR3 nucleotides are TGCAGTGCTAGAGATTTCAGAACTAGCGGGAATGATGAGCAGTTCTTC. This translates into CSARDFRTSGNDEQFF.

This rearrangement joins TRBV27 to TRBJ2-1; 7 bases align to TRBD1. Trimming removed 7 bases from V and 4 bases from J; junction bases left unmatched: 7. CDR1 and CDR2 (germline): MNHEY, SMNVEV (reference sequence). This CDR3 spans 14 amino acids. CDR3 sequence reads: CASNGRGSYNEQFF. DNA for the CDR3: TGTGCCAGCAACGGCAGGGGGAGTTACAATGAGCAGTTCTTC.

The V and J genes are TRBV6-6 and TRBJ1-2; TRBD1 matches at 9 bases. The CDR3 loop spans 17 amino acids. V was clipped by 6 bases and J by 1 base; unmatched bases: 12. Germline CDR1 is MNHNY and CDR2 is SVGAGI (reference sequence). DNA for the CDR3: TGTGCCAGCAGCCAGGACAGGGGTCGATTTTATAACTATGGCTACACCTTC. Its protein product is CASSQDRGRFYNYGYTF.

Comments on this clonotype: This may come from a read error, since a much larger clone is one base off. CDR3 protein: CASSGRGLDYEQYF. CDR3 in DNA: TGTGCCAGCAGTGGCAGGGGGCTAGACTACGAGCAGTACTTC. V is TRBV5-6 and J is TRBJ2-7, with 8 bases aligning to TRBD1. Germline CDR1 and CDR2: SGHDT and YYEEEE. The V segment lost 5 bases and the J segment 3 bases; nucleotides outside the gene matches: 7. The CDR3 has 14 residues.

This clonotype was detected many times. The chain links TRBV7-9 to TRBJ2-2; TRBD1 matches 8 bases. CDR3 length: 14 residues. CDR1 SEHNR and CDR2 FQNEAQ come from the germline V gene (reference sequence). Losses at the gene ends were 5 bases for V and 7 bases for J; bases not matched to a gene: 6. Here the CDR3 reads CASSTRTGIGELFF. The DNA for the CDR3 is TGTGCCAGCAGCACCCGGACAGGGATCGGGGAGCTGTTTTTT.

This clonotype was seen at least ten times. One end of the junction does not line up with germline, which may come from a read error. V usage is TRBV6-6 and J usage is TRBJ2-7; 9 positions match TRBD2. Germline V CDR1 and CDR2: MNHNY, SVGAGI (reference sequence). The CDR3 is 16 amino acids. The CDR3 region has the DNA TGTGCCAGCAGTCACTCGGCGGGAGGGAAGGGCTACGAGCAGTACTTC. Its protein product is CASSHSAGGKGYEQYF.

This clonotype was counted many times. This sequence joins TRBV15 and TRBJ1-6; no clear D gene. The CDR3 loop spans 13 amino acids. The V and J ends lost 5 bases and 7 bases respectively, with 9 bases between them. Per the germline V gene, CDR1 is LNHNV and CDR2 is YYDKDF (reference sequence). CDR3 protein: CATSVSWNSPLHF. CDR3 bases: TGTGCCACCAGCGTCAGCTGGAATTCACCCCTCCACTTT.

The rearrangement joins TRBV18 to TRBJ2-3; 12 nucleotides match TRBD1. CDR3 length: 16 residues. Trimming took 2 bases from V and 3 from J; bases not matched to a gene: 3. CDR1 is KGHSH and CDR2 is LQKENI in the germline V gene. Here the CDR3 reads CASSPRDRGQTDTQYF. DNA for the CDR3: TGTGCCAGCTCACCAAGGGACAGGGGGCAGACAGATACGCAGTATTTT.

This clonotype was found many times. The chain uses TRBV11-2 and TRBJ2-7; 7 nucleotides line up with TRBD2. Losses at the gene ends were 5 bases for V and 0 bases for J; bases not matched to a gene: 4. From germline, CDR1 is SGHAT and CDR2 FQNNGV. This CDR3 is 14 amino acids long. In DNA form, the CDR3 reads TGTGCCAGCAGCCCACGGACTAGCTCCTACGAGCAGTACTTC. Encoded protein: CASSPRTSSYEQYF.

This clonotype has ten or more counts. The chain couples TRBV9 to TRBJ2-1, with 8 bases matching TRBD2. Germline V gene lookup returns CDR1 SGDLS and CDR2 YYNGEE. CDR3 length equals 17 residues. J was trimmed by 1 base and V by 4 bases; bases with no gene match: 10. CDR3 residues: CASSPNAGGSSYNEQFF. The CDR3 coding sequence is TGTGCCAGCAGCCCAAATGCGGGGGGCTCGTCCTACAATGAGCAGTTCTTC.

This clonotype has a count of ten or more. The chain joins TRBV5-1 to TRBJ1-2; D gene uncertain. CDR1 and CDR2 (germline): SGHRS, YFSETQ. V lost 0 bases and J lost 4, with 13 bases in between. The CDR3 is made up of 15 amino acids. The DNA of the CDR3 is TGCGCCAGCAGCTTGGAAGGGTCTTGGGGCTATGGCTACACCTTC. Translated, it gives CASSLEGSWGYGYTF.

As regards this clonotype: A much larger clone lies one base from this, so it may be a read error. V usage is TRBV7-2 and J usage is TRBJ1-2; 7 bases are a match to TRBD1. V was clipped by 6 bases and J by 8 bases; unmatched bases: 9. The germline V gene has CDR1 SGHTA and CDR2 FQGNSA. The CDR3 has 13 amino acids. The CDR3 DNA reads TGTGCCAGCAGACCCCCAGGGGGAAGAGGCTACACCTTC. This encodes CASRPPGGRGYTF.